A selection of T cell receptor beta chains follows, all from one sample in a study of blood T cell repertoires in COVID-19. Sequencing was performed with immunoSEQ multiplex PCR; in TCRdb, only in-frame clones are kept and a portion is missing. The sample records under 90,000 clones, roughly 83% being singletons. Sequenced input: peripheral blood. The receptors derive from an older man with acute or convalescent COVID-19. CDR3s include the opening cysteine and the closing phenylalanine or tryptophan. D genes are given only for firm matches. Some rows mark clone size as missing; the rest say once, few, many or name a class of expanded clone.

V gene,clone size,D gene,J gene,CDR3 DNA,CDR3 protein
TRBV19,NA,TRBD1,TRBJ2-1,TGTGCCAGTAGTAGTGGGACAGGGAACTACAATGAGCAGTTCTTC,CASSSGTGNYNEQFF
TRBV6-2/TRBV6-3,NA,TRBD1,TRBJ1-5,TGTGCCAGCAGTTACCCCGGACAGGGCTTGAGTCAGCCCCAGCATTTT,CASSYPGQGLSQPQHF
TRBV28,NA,TRBD1,TRBJ1-5,TGTGCCAGCAGTTTATCCCAGGACAGGGGGTTTCAGCCCCAGCATTTT,CASSLSQDRGFQPQHF
TRBV5-1,NA,TRBD1,TRBJ2-3,TGCGCCAGCAGCTTACCAGGGGGCGCTGGCACAGATACGCAGTATTTT,CASSLPGGAGTDTQYF
TRBV30,few,NA,TRBJ2-7,TGTGCCTCCGGACAAGAAGGCTACGAGCAGTACTTC,CASGQEGYEQYF
TRBV19,NA,TRBD1,TRBJ1-1,TGTGCCAGTAGGACAGGACAGGGGTCAAACACTGAAGCTTTCTTT,CASRTGQGSNTEAFF
TRBV18,once,TRBD1,TRBJ2-5,TGTGCCAGCTCACCATTTACAGGACAGGGAGAGACCCAGTACTTC,CASSPFTGQGETQYF
TRBV9,NA,NA,TRBJ1-5,TGTGCCAGCAGCAATCGACAGGTTGGGGCGCCCCAGCATTTT,CASSNRQVGAPQHF
TRBV7-6,NA,NA,TRBJ2-5,TGTGCCAGCACCAACCTTTCCCCGAGACAGAGAGGAGAGACCCAGTACTTC,CASTNLSPRQRGETQYF
TRBV28,NA,NA,TRBJ2-3,TGTGCCAGCAAGGTCTCCGGGAGAGATACGCAGTATTTT,CASKVSGRDTQYF
TRBV5-1,NA,NA,TRBJ2-3,TGCGCCAGCAGGACAGGTGGGGGATACACAGATACGCAGTATTTT,CASRTGGGYTDTQYF
TRBV6-2/TRBV6-3,NA,NA,TRBJ2-7,TGTGCCAGCAGCCCCTCCGGGACTCTATTCTGGCAGTACTTC,CASSPSGTLFWQYF
TRBV7-6,NA,NA,TRBJ1-4,TGTGCCAGCAGCTTAGCGGGGGGAGGAAAGGAAAAACTGTTTTTT,CASSLAGGGKEKLFF
TRBV20-1,NA,TRBD2,TRBJ2-3,TGCAGTGCTAGTGATGCGGGGGGGCCCGCAGATACGCAGTATTTT,CSASDAGGPADTQYF
TRBV11-2,NA,NA,TRBJ2-1,TGTGCCAGCAGCCATTCGGGAAACAACCGGGGGCAGTTCTTC,CASSHSGNNRGQFF
TRBV6-6,NA,NA,TRBJ2-7,TGTGCCAGCAGATCACAAACGACCCAGCGCGTCTACGAGCAGTACTTC,CASRSQTTQRVYEQYF
TRBV19,NA,TRBD1,TRBJ1-3,TGTGCCAGTAATCTCCACGGGACAGGTGGAAACACCATATATTTT,CASNLHGTGGNTIYF
TRBV9,NA,TRBD1,TRBJ2-1,TGTGCCAGCAGCGAACCAAGGGACAGGGGATTAACGGGCTACAATGAGCAGTTCTTC,CASSEPRDRGLTGYNEQFF
TRBV7-9,NA,NA,TRBJ1-1,TGTGCCAGCAGCTCGAAGGGGAGGGACACTGAAGCTTTCTTT,CASSSKGRDTEAFF
TRBV18,NA,NA,TRBJ1-2,TGTGCCAGCTCCCTTGGGGCAGGGTCCATGAAGGGCTACACCTTC,CASSLGAGSMKGYTF
TRBV7-2,NA,NA,TRBJ2-3,TGTGCCAGCAGACAAAACCAGGTCCAGTCGTCAGATACGCAGTATTTT,CASRQNQVQSSDTQYF
TRBV7-9,NA,TRBD1,TRBJ1-5,TGTGCCAGCAGCTCCACAGGGGGGGGTCAGCCCCAGCATTTT,CASSSTGGGQPQHF
TRBV15,few,TRBD1,TRBJ1-4,TGTGCCACCAGCAGAGATCGAATAGGGGGCGGGGAAAAACTGTTTTTT,CATSRDRIGGGEKLFF
TRBV5-1,NA,NA,TRBJ1-2,TGCGCCAGCAGTCATAGGCAGGGCCTCTATGGCTACACCTTC,CASSHRQGLYGYTF
TRBV18,NA,NA,TRBJ2-7,TGTGCCAGCTCCCTGGGGGCAGGTTCCGCCTACGAGCAGTACTTC,CASSLGAGSAYEQYF